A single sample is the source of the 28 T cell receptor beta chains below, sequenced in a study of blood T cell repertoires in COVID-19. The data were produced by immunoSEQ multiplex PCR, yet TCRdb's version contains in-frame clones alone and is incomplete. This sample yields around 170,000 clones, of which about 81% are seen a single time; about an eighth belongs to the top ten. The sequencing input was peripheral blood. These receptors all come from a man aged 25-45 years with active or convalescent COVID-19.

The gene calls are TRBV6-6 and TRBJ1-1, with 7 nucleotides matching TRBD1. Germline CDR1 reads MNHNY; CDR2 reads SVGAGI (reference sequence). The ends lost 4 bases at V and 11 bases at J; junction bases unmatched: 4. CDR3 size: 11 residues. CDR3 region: CASSSDRDAFF. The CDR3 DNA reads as TGTGCCAGCAGTTCCGACAGGGACGCTTTCTTT.

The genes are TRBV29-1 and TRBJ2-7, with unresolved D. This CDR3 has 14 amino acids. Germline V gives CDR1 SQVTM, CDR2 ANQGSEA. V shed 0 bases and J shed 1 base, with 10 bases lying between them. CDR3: CSVEDPNGSYEQYF. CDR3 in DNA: TGCAGCGTTGAAGATCCAAACGGTTCCTACGAGCAGTACTTC.

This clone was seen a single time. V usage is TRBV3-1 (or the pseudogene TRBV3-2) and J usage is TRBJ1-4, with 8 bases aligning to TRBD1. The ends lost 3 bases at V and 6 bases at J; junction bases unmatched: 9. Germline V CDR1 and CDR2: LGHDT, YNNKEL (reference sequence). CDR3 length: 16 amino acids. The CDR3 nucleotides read TGTGCCAGCAGCCACTCTCAGGGGGCATTGCATGAAAAACTGTTTTTT. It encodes CASSHSQGALHEKLFF.

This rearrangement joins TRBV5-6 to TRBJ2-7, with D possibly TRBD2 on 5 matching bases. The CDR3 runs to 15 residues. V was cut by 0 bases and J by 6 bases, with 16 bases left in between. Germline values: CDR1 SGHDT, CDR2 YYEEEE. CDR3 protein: CASSLGRRILGEQYF. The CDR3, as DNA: TGTGCCAGCAGCTTGGGGCGGAGGATTTTAGGCGAGCAGTACTTC.

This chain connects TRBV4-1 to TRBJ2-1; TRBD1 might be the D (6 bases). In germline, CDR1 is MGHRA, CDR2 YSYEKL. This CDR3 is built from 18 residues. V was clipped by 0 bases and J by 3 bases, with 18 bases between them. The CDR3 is CASSQDPRGRGLYNEQFF. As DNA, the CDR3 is TGCGCCAGCAGCCAAGATCCGAGGGGGAGAGGCCTCTACAATGAGCAGTTCTTC.

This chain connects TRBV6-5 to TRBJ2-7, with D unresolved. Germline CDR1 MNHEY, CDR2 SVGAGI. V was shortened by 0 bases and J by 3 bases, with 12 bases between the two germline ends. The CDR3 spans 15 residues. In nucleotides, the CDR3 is TGTGCCAGCAGTTACTCGCTAGACCCCGGCTACGAGCAGTACGTC. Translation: CASSYSLDPGYEQYV.

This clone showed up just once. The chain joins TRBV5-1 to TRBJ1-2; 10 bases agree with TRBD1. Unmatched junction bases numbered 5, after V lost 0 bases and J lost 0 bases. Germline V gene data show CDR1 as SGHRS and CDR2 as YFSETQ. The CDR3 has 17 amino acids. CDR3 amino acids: CASSLGQGAYTNYGYTF. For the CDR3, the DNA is TGCGCCAGCAGCTTGGGACAGGGGGCTTACACTAACTATGGCTACACCTTC.

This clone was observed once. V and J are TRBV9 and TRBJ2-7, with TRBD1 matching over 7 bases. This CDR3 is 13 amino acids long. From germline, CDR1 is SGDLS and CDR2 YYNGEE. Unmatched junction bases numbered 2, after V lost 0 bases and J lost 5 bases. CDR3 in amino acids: CASSVGGGNEQYF. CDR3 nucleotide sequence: TGTGCCAGCAGCGTAGGAGGGGGCAACGAGCAGTACTTC.

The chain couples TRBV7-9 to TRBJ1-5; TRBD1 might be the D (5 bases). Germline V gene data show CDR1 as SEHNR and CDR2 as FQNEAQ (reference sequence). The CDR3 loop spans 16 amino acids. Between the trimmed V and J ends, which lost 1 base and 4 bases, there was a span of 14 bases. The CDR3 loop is CASSLGAGSGNQPQHF. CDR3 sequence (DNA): TGTGCCAGCAGCTTAGGAGCAGGGAGCGGGAATCAGCCCCAGCATTTT.

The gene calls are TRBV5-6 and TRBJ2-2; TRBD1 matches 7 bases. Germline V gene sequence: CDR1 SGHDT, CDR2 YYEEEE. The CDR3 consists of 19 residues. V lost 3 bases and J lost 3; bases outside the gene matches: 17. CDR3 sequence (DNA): TGTGCCAGCAGCTCCGACTCATACAGGGGCCCTAGGGACACCGGGGAGCTGTTTTTT. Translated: CASSSDSYRGPRDTGELFF.

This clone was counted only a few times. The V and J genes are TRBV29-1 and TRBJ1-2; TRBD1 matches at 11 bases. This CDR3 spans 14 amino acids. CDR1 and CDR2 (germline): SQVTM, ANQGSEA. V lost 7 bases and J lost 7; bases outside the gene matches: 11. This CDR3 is CSDIGQGAQSGYTF. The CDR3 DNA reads TGCAGCGATATAGGACAGGGGGCGCAGAGTGGCTACACCTTC.

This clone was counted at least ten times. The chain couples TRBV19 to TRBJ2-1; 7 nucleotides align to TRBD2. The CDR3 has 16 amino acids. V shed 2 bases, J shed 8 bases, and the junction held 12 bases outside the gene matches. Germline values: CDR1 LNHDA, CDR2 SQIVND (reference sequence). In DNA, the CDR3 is TGTGCCAGTAGTATACCGTTCGGGAGCGGGAAGGATGAGCAGTTCTTC. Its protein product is CASSIPFGSGKDEQFF.

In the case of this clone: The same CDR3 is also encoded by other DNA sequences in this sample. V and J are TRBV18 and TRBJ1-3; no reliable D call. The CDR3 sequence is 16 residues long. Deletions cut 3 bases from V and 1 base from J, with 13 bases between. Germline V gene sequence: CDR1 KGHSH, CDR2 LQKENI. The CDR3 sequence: CASSPPGRRSGNTIYF. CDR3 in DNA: TGTGCCAGCTCACCTCCAGGCCGACGGTCTGGAAACACCATATATTTT.

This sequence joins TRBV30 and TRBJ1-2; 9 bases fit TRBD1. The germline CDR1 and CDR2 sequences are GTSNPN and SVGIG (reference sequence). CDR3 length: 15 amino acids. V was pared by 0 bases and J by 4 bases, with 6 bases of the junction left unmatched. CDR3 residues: CAWSVATGGGYGYTF. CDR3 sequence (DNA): TGTGCCTGGAGTGTGGCGACAGGGGGAGGCTATGGCTACACCTTC.

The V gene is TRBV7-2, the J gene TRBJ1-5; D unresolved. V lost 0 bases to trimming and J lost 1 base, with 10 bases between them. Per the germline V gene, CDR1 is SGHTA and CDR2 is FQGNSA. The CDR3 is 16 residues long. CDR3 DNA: TGTGCCAGCAGCTTAGCGAGGTCGCCCAGCAATCAGCCCCAGCATTTT. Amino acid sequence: CASSLARSPSNQPQHF.

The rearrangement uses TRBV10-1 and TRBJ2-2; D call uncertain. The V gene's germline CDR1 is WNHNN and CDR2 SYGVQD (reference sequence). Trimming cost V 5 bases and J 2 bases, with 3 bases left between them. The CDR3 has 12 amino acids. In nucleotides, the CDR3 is TGCGCCAGCAGTCTTAACACCGGGGAGCTGTTTTTT. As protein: CASSLNTGELFF.

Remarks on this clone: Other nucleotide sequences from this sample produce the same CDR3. The CDR3 DNA reads as TGCGCCAGCAGCTTGGTACAGGGGCAAGAGACCCAGTACTTC. It is translated as CASSLVQGQETQYF. The gene calls are TRBV5-1 and TRBJ2-5, with 7 positions matching TRBD1. The CDR3 runs 14 residues. J was trimmed by 2 bases and V by 0 bases; bases with no gene match: 1. Germline CDR1 SGHRS, CDR2 YFSETQ.

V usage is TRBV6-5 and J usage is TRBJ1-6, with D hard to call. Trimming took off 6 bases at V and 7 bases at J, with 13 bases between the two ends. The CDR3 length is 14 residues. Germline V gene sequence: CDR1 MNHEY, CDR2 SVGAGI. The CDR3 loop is CASRWTGGNSPLHF. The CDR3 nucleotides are TGTGCCAGCAGATGGACCGGAGGCAATTCACCCCTCCACTTT.

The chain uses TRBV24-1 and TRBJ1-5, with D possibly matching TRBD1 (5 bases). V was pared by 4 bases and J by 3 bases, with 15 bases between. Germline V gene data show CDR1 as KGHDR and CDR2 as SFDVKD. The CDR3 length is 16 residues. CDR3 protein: CATSDSGTGDNQPQHF. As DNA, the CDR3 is TGTGCCACCAGTGACTCCGGGACGGGAGACAATCAGCCCCAGCATTTT.

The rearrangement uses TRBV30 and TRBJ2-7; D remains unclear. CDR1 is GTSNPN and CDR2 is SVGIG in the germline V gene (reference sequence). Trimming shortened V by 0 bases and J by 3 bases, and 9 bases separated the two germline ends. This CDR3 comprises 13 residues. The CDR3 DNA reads TGTGCCTGGAGTGTATCGCAGTACTACGAGCAGTACTTC. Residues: CAWSVSQYYEQYF.

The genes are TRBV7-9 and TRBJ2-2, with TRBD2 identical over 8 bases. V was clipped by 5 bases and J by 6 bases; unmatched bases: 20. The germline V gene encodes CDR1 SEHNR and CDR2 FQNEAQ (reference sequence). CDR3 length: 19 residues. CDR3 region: CASSPPGTRGDWESGELFF. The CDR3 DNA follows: TGTGCCAGCAGCCCCCCGGGGACTAGAGGGGACTGGGAGTCCGGGGAGCTGTTTTTT.

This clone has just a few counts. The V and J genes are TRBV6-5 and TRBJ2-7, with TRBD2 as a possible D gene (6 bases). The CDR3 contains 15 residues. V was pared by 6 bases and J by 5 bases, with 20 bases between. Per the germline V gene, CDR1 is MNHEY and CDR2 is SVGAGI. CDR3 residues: CASRDPSTGVHEQYF. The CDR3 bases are TGTGCCAGCAGGGACCCCTCAACGGGAGTCCACGAGCAGTACTTC.

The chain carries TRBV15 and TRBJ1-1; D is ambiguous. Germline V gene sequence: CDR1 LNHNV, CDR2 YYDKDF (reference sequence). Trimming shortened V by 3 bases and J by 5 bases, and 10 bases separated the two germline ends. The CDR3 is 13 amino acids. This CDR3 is CATSSRSGTEAFF. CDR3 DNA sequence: TGTGCCACCAGCAGTCGGTCGGGGACTGAAGCTTTCTTT.

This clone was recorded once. CDR3 sequence: CASSLWDRGQNTIYF. CDR3 DNA sequence: TGTGCCAGCAGCTTATGGGACAGGGGGCAGAACACCATATATTTT. The rearrangement uses TRBV7-2 and TRBJ1-3, with 12 bases identical to TRBD1. This CDR3 region has 15 residues. Germline values: CDR1 SGHTA, CDR2 FQGNSA. V gave up 2 bases and J gave up 7 bases; unmatched junction bases: 3.

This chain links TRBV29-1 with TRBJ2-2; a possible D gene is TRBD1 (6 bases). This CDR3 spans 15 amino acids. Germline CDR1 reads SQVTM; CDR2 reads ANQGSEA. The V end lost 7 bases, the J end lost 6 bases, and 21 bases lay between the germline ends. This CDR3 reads CSAQWGQGSSGELFF. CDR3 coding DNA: TGCAGCGCTCAGTGGGGGCAGGGGAGTTCCGGGGAGCTGTTTTTT.

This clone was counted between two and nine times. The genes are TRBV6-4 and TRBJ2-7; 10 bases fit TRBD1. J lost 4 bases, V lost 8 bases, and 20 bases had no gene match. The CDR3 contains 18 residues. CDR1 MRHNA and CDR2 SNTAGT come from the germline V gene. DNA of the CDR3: TGTGCCAGCGATGGGGGACAGGGGACGAAGATTGACGGGTACGAGCAGTACGTC. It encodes CASDGGQGTKIDGYEQYV.

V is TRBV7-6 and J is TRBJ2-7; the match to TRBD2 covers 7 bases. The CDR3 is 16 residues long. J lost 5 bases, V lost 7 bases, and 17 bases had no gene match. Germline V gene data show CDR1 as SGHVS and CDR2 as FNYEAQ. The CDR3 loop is CASNSLDAGRSDEQYF. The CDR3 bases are TGTGCCAGCAACTCCTTGGATGCCGGGAGGTCTGACGAGCAGTACTTC.

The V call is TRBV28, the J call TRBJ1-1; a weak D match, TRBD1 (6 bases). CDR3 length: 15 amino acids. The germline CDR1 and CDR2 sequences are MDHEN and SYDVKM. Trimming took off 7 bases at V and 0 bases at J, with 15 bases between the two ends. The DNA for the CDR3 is TGTGCCAGCATCCCAGACCGGGACATGAACACTGAAGCTTTCTTT. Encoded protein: CASIPDRDMNTEAFF.